This entry lists 21 T cell receptor beta chains sequenced from one sample in a study of CD8+CD57+ T cells in acquired aplastic anemia (dated by TCRdb to 2017 to 2018). Sequenced using an Illumina HiSeq 2000. Genomic DNA served as template for TCR beta VDJ combination and CDR3 sequence profiling. TCRdb redid the processing of the public reads, applying fastp at Q25 and MiXCR, and retained in-frame beta chains. One record per CDR3 amino acid sequence lists the most common genes and DNA. For this sample there are some 240,000 distinct CDR3 sequences; approximately 35% appear just once. Together, the top ten hold 1% to 1.3% of the sample. Sequencing was carried out using sorted CD4+, CD8+, or CD8+CD57+ T cells (not recorded which) from PBMCs. The receptors derive from a human donor in good health, serving as a control.

A remark on this clonotype: A read error may be the cause here, since a much bigger clone is one base away. The gene calls are TRBV20-1 and TRBJ1-5; maybe TRBD1 (5 bases). V lost 7 bases and J lost 2, with 12 bases in between. The CDR3 totals 13 residues. The germline V gene encodes CDR1 DFQATT and CDR2 SNEGSKA (reference sequence). This chain's CDR3 is CSGLRDRNQPQHF. The CDR3 DNA follows: TGCAGTGGTCTTAGGGACCGCAATCAGCCCCAGCATTTT.

Comment on this clonotype: A much larger clone sits a single nucleotide away, making a read error possible. V is TRBV19 and J is TRBJ1-1, with a possible D match to TRBD1 (5 bases). This CDR3 contains 13 residues. Per the germline V gene, CDR1 is LNHDA and CDR2 is SQIVND (reference sequence). CDR3: CASRRGWNTEALF. The CDR3 coding sequence is TGTGCCAGTAGACGGGGGTGGAACACTGAAGCTCTCTTT.

This clonotype was found a few times. The chain carries TRBV6-1 and TRBJ1-2; D not resolved. Trimming left V 6 bases short and J 8 bases short, with 22 bases between. Germline CDR1 is MNHNS and CDR2 is SASEGT. CDR3 length: 15 residues. CDR3 sequence: CASSLAGPQGGGYTF. CDR3 sequence (DNA): TGTGCCAGCAGCCTCGCCGGACCCCAAGGAGGCGGCTACACCTTC.

V and J are TRBV11-1 and TRBJ1-2; 11 bases are shared with TRBD1. Germline CDR1 is SGHAT and CDR2 is FQDESV (reference sequence). V shed 4 bases, J shed 2 bases, and the junction held 6 bases outside the gene matches. CDR3 length: 16 amino acids. This CDR3 is CASSSPWDRGNYGYTF. CDR3 nucleotides: TGTGCCAGCAGCTCGCCGTGGGACAGGGGGAACTATGGCTACACCTTC. The whole variable domain, remainder taken from reference TRBV11-1 and TRBJ1-2, is EAEVAQSPRYKITEKSQAVAFWCDPISGHATLYWYRQILGQGPELLVQFQDESVVDDSQLPKDRFSAERLKGVDSTLKIQPAELGDSAMYLCASSSPWDRGNYGYTFGSGTRLTVV.

This clonotype was detected many times. The chain is built from TRBV20-1 and TRBJ2-1; TRBD2 agrees at 13 bases. Losses at the gene ends were 7 bases for V and 12 bases for J; bases not matched to a gene: 18. CDR1 DFQATT and CDR2 SNEGSKA come from the germline V gene (reference sequence). The CDR3 is 16 residues long. The chain's CDR3 is CSVDRTSGGLGEVQFF. The CDR3 DNA reads TGCAGTGTTGATAGGACTAGCGGGGGCCTAGGCGAAGTGCAGTTCTTC.

The V gene is TRBV10-1, the J gene TRBJ2-1, with 8 positions matching TRBD1. CDR3 size: 14 residues. J lost 13 bases, V lost 1 base, and 9 bases had no gene match. The germline gives CDR1 WNHNN, CDR2 SYGVQD (reference sequence). This CDR3 reads CASSEWAGGSHQFF. CDR3 DNA sequence: TGCGCCAGCAGTGAGTGGGCAGGGGGCTCGCATCAGTTCTTC.

This clonotype showed up just a few times. The rearrangement uses TRBV6-1 and TRBJ1-5; possibly TRBD1 for D (6 bases). V was clipped by 8 bases and J by 6 bases, with 17 bases between them. This CDR3 has 14 residues. The V gene's germline CDR1 is MNHNS and CDR2 SASEGT. CDR3 nucleotides: TGTGCCAGCTTTGAGGGGGGGGTTCCTCAGCCCCAGCATTTT. This encodes CASFEGGVPQPQHF.

This clonotype came up many times. The chain has TRBV7-9 and TRBJ2-5, with 7 positions matching TRBD1. The CDR3 is 14 amino acids. Germline CDR1 SEHNR, CDR2 FQNEAQ (reference sequence). The ends lost 6 bases at V and 1 base at J; junction bases unmatched: 5. In nucleotides, the CDR3 is TGTGCCAGCAGACTGACAGGGACCCAAGAGACCCAGTACTTC. This encodes CASRLTGTQETQYF.

This clonotype was picked up many times. This chain joins TRBV11-3 and TRBJ1-1; no firm D call. The ends were cut back, 0 bases at V and 4 bases at J, with 6 bases in the middle. The CDR3 spans 13 residues. Looked up from germline, CDR1 is SGHNT and CDR2 is YENEEA. The CDR3 loop is CASSLERGTEAFF. In nucleotides, the CDR3 is TGTGCCAGCAGCTTAGAACGGGGCACTGAAGCTTTCTTT.

This clonotype was detected a few times. This chain joins TRBV6-1 and TRBJ2-5, with D possibly called TRBD1 or TRBD2 (5 bases each). Germline V lookup: CDR1 MNHNS, CDR2 SASEGT. The CDR3 is 15 residues long. Deletions cut 1 base from V and 9 bases from J, with 18 bases between. The CDR3 sequence: CASSEDPGDLTAQYF. CDR3 DNA sequence: TGTGCCAGCAGTGAAGACCCCGGGGACCTCACGGCCCAGTACTTC.

This clonotype was detected a few times. Being one base from a much bigger clone, this may be a read error. It is likely a read error, because the conserved phenylalanine at the end of the CDR3 is missing. The chain links TRBV7-2 to TRBJ2-7, with 9 bases aligning to TRBD2. The CDR3 loop spans 15 amino acids. The trim removed 7 bases at V and 2 bases at J, leaving 9 bases unmatched. CDR1 is SGHTA, CDR2 FQGNSA, per germline. The CDR3 loop reads CASTSGGGGTYEQYS. CDR3 nucleotide sequence: TGTGCCAGCACCTCGGGCGGGGGGGGCACCTACGAGCAGTACTCC.

This clonotype has ten or more counts. The chain has TRBV5-1 and TRBJ1-2; D remains ambiguous. V was trimmed by 0 bases and J by 2 bases, leaving 8 bases between them. CDR1 SGHRS and CDR2 YFSETQ come from the germline V gene. CDR3 size: 14 residues. CDR3 nucleotide sequence: TGCGCCAGCAGCTTGGTGGGTTTCAACTATGGCTACACCTTC. Translated, it gives CASSLVGFNYGYTF.

In this sample, this clonotype turned up a few times. One junction end does not reproduce the germline sequence, and a read error may be involved. The chain recombines TRBV20-1 with TRBJ2-1, with 15 bases fitting TRBD2. This CDR3 is built from 16 residues. CDR1 DFQATT and CDR2 SNEGSKA come from the germline V gene (reference sequence). The CDR3 DNA sequence: TGCAGTGCTAGTGGACTAGCGGGGGGGCTCACAGATGAGCAGTCCTTC. Protein product: CSASGLAGGLTDEQSF.

This clonotype has ten or more counts. In nucleotides, the CDR3 is TGTGCCAGTAAACGGCAGGGGGAGACCTACGAGCAGTACTTC. Protein sequence: CASKRQGETYEQYF. V and J are TRBV19 and TRBJ2-7; 7 nucleotides match TRBD1. Germline V gene lookup returns CDR1 LNHDA and CDR2 SQIVND (reference sequence). This CDR3 spans 14 amino acids. V gave up 7 bases and J gave up 2 bases; unmatched junction bases: 8.

In this sample, this clonotype turned up many times. This chain uses TRBV11-3 with TRBJ1-1; a weak D match, TRBD1 (5 bases). The germline V gene encodes CDR1 SGHNT and CDR2 YENEEA. The V and J ends lost 10 bases and 5 bases respectively, with 14 bases between them. This CDR3 has 12 residues. The DNA of the CDR3 is TGTGCCACGGACACAGGATGGACTGAAGCTTTCTTT. The encoded protein is CATDTGWTEAFF.

V is TRBV29-1 and J is TRBJ1-1, with D perhaps TRBD1 (5 bases). The CDR3 length is 13 residues. Germline loops: CDR1 SQVTM, CDR2 ANQGSEA. Trimming pared 3 bases from V and 1 base from J, leaving 9 bases between. CDR3 nucleotides: TGCAGCGTTGATGGGGGAAGGAACACTGAAGCTTTCTTT. Protein: CSVDGGRNTEAFF.

This clonotype was seen at least ten times. V usage is TRBV20-1 and J usage is TRBJ2-3, with 9 bases matching TRBD2. This CDR3 is 14 amino acids long. CDR1 is DFQATT, CDR2 SNEGSKA, per germline (reference sequence). Trimming removed 3 bases from V and 4 bases from J; junction bases left unmatched: 5. The CDR3 protein is CSARDAGGPDTQYF. CDR3 DNA sequence: TGCAGTGCTAGGGACGCGGGGGGGCCAGATACGCAGTATTTT.

This clonotype appeared many times. The gene calls are TRBV25-1 and TRBJ1-1; D is undetermined. Germline CDR1 reads MGHDK; CDR2 reads SYGVNS. CDR3 length equals 14 residues. Between the trimmed V and J ends, which lost 5 bases and 4 bases, there was a span of 14 bases. CDR3 sequence (DNA): TGTGCCAGCAGTTCTGAACTGGGGTCCACTGAAGCTTTCTTT. Amino acid sequence: CASSSELGSTEAFF.

The chain has TRBV19 and TRBJ2-7, with TRBD1 identical over 9 bases. Germline V gives CDR1 LNHDA, CDR2 SQIVND (reference sequence). V shed 6 bases and J 3 bases; nucleotides not matched to a gene: 9. The CDR3 covers 15 residues. The CDR3 sequence: CASRYGDRDVYEQYF. Here the CDR3 DNA reads TGTGCCAGTAGATACGGGGACAGGGATGTCTACGAGCAGTACTTC.

The genes are TRBV29-1 and TRBJ2-3; 7 nucleotides agree with TRBD2. There are 13 residues in the CDR3. V lost 2 bases and J lost 1; bases outside the gene matches: 0. Per the germline V gene, CDR1 is SQVTM and CDR2 is ANQGSEA. Here the CDR3 reads CSVETSGTDTQYF. DNA of the CDR3: TGCAGCGTTGAAACTAGCGGCACAGATACGCAGTATTTT.

This clonotype has ten or more counts. The chain has TRBV25-1 and TRBJ2-3; no firm D call. In germline, CDR1 is MGHDK, CDR2 SYGVNS. The V and J ends lost 3 bases and 1 base respectively, with 8 bases between them. This CDR3 contains 14 residues. The CDR3 sequence: CASSDHGRTDTQYF. As DNA, the CDR3 is TGTGCCAGCAGTGACCACGGCCGCACAGATACGCAGTATTTT. Full variable domain (missing parts from reference TRBV25-1 and TRBJ2-3): EADIYQTPRYLVIGTGKKITLECSQTMGHDKMYWYQQDPGMELHLIHYSYGVNSTEKGDLSSESTVSRIRTEHFPLTLESARPSHTSQYLCASSDHGRTDTQYFGPGTRLTVL.